This entry is about one T cell receptor beta chain. No antigen is known for it. The length of the CDR3 is 12 residues. This specimen belongs to a study of cytotoxic CD8 clonotypes in ibrutinib-treated CLL. Across the whole study: The average sample held roughly 250,000 productive templates and 91,000 or so productive rearrangements. The study's findings and limits: Collection times varied between progressing and sustained-remission patients. Contraction or stability on treatment characterized the public clonotypes, which were uncommon.

Sequencing was performed with immunoSEQ multiplex PCR; in TCRdb, only in-frame clones are kept and a portion is missing. The data show fewer than 300,000 clones, less than 85% seen once. The receptor's source is a human donor with chronic lymphocytic leukemia. The sequencing used PBMCs, collected at disease progression, from a patient treated with ibrutinib. The rearrangement joins TRBV1 to TRBJ2-2; the table names TRBD2, a call not compared with the DNA. TRBV1 counts as a pseudogene. This chain's CDR3 is CTSSASAGELFF. The CDR3 coding sequence is TGCACCAGCAGCGCTAGCGCCGGGGAGCTGTTTTTT.